The 16 T cell receptor beta chains presented below share a single source sample, sequenced in a study of blood T cell repertoires in COVID-19. The method was immunoSEQ multiplex PCR; TCRdb's version includes in-frame clones alone and lacks a portion of them. The sample has under 250,000 clones; 86% are singletons. The specimen was peripheral blood. The source is a woman aged 55 to 70 who had recovered from COVID-19.

This clone was recorded only once. For the CDR3, the DNA is TGTGCCAGCAGCTTAGGGACAGGGCCGATCACCTTC. It specifies CASSLGTGPITF. V is TRBV7-2 and J is TRBJ1-2; 8 bases fit TRBD1. J lost 13 bases, V lost 1 base, and 5 bases had no gene match. Germline V gene lookup returns CDR1 SGHTA and CDR2 FQGNSA. The CDR3 has 12 amino acids.

The chain is built from TRBV19 and TRBJ1-5; TRBD1 agrees at 7 bases. The CDR3 spans 15 residues. Per the germline V gene, CDR1 is LNHDA and CDR2 is SQIVND (reference sequence). V was pared by 7 bases and J by 4 bases, with 10 bases of the junction left unmatched. CDR3 amino acids: CASTSTGVGNQPQHF. CDR3 sequence (DNA): TGTGCCAGTACCTCCACAGGGGTTGGAAATCAGCCCCAGCATTTT.

This sequence joins TRBV5-4 and TRBJ2-4, with D tentatively TRBD2 (7 bases). Trimming shortened V by 1 base and J by 7 bases, and 12 bases separated the two germline ends. CDR3 length: 14 residues. Germline assignment: CDR1 SGHNT and CDR2 YYREEE (reference sequence). The CDR3 loop is CASSLWGGENIQYF. The CDR3 DNA follows: TGTGCCAGCAGCTTGTGGGGGGGCGAGAACATTCAGTACTTC.

The chain recombines TRBV3-1 (or the pseudogene TRBV3-2) with TRBJ1-6, with D possibly TRBD1 on 5 matching bases. V lost 4 bases and J 6 bases, leaving 16 bases between the germline ends. The CDR3 extends over 16 amino acids. Germline CDR1 LGHDT, CDR2 YNNKEL (reference sequence). The CDR3 region is CASSLTGGSGNSPLHF. As DNA, the CDR3 is TGTGCCAGCAGCCTTACCGGGGGTTCCGGTAATTCACCCCTCCACTTT.

V gene TRBV21-1 combines with J gene TRBJ1-6; the table names TRBD1, a call not compared with the DNA. TRBV21-1 is an annotated pseudogene. The CDR3 is 16 residues long. CDR3 DNA: TGTGCCAGCAGCAATCACCGGACAGGGGGCATGACACCCCTCCACTTT. Translating gives CASSNHRTGGMTPLHF.

This clone was seen a single time. The V call is TRBV7-3, the J call TRBJ2-2, with 7 bases identical to TRBD2. The trim removed 3 bases at V and 0 bases at J, leaving 10 bases unmatched. From germline, CDR1 is SGHTA and CDR2 FQGTGA. This CDR3 comprises 18 residues. The CDR3 region has the DNA TGTGCCAGCAGCTTCCTCCCCGCCGGGACTACGAACACCGGGGAGCTGTTTTTT. It specifies CASSFLPAGTTNTGELFF. Looking up the rest from reference TRBV7-3 and TRBJ2-2 gives the full variable domain: GAGVSQTPSNKVTEKGKYVELRCDPISGHTALYWYRQSLGQGPEFLIYFQGTGAADDSGLPNDRFFAVRPEGSVSTLKIQRTERGDSAVYLCASSFLPAGTTNTGELFFGEGSRLTVL.

J is TRBJ2-7 and V is TRBV28; 7 bases fit TRBD2. The CDR3 totals 13 residues. Per germline, CDR1 MDHEN and CDR2 SYDVKM. V trimming: 3 bases; J trimming: 3 bases; junction bases outside the gene matches: 2. CDR3 sequence: CASSFWTSYEQYF. CDR3 sequence (DNA): TGTGCCAGCAGTTTCTGGACTAGCTACGAGCAGTACTTC.

V usage is TRBV4-3 and J usage is TRBJ2-7; a possible D gene is TRBD1 (6 bases). CDR1 and CDR2 from the germline V gene are LGHNA and YSLEER. The V end lost 1 base, the J end lost 3 bases, and 13 bases lay between the germline ends. This CDR3 region has 15 residues. CDR3 in amino acids: CASSQGWDILYEQYF. CDR3 DNA sequence: TGCGCCAGCAGCCAAGGGTGGGACATACTCTACGAGCAGTACTTC.

This clone was detected a few times. The rearrangement joins TRBV18 to TRBJ1-1; D is perhaps TRBD1 (5 bases). Looked up from germline, CDR1 is KGHSH and CDR2 is LQKENI. The V end lost 0 bases, the J end lost 4 bases, and 9 bases lay between the germline ends. The CDR3 spans 14 residues. Here the CDR3 DNA reads TGTGCCAGCTCACCACCGGGGGAGGTCACTGAAGCTTTCTTT. It codes for CASSPPGEVTEAFF. Drawing the rest from reference TRBV18 and TRBJ1-1, the complete variable domain is NAGVMQNPRHLVRRRGQEARLRCSPMKGHSHVYWYRQLPEEGLKFMVYLQKENIIDESGMPKERFSAEFPKEGPSILRIQQVVRGDSAAYFCASSPPGEVTEAFFGQGTRLTVV.

The genes are TRBV6-5 and TRBJ2-5, with a weak D call TRBD1 (6 bases). CDR1 MNHEY and CDR2 SVGAGI come from the germline V gene. This CDR3 is built from 15 residues. Trimming shortened V by 0 bases and J by 5 bases, and 13 bases separated the two germline ends. CDR3 amino acids: CASSYSAGDGETQYF. CDR3 DNA sequence: TGTGCCAGCAGTTACTCGGCAGGGGATGGGGAGACCCAGTACTTC.

This chain joins TRBV27 and TRBJ1-2; TRBD1 is a possible D gene (6 bases). Per germline, CDR1 MNHEY and CDR2 SMNVEV (reference sequence). Trimming stripped 5 bases from V and 3 bases from J, with 16 bases between. The CDR3 has 15 amino acids. The CDR3 here is CASSPLSAGDYGYTF. CDR3 coding DNA: TGTGCCAGCAGTCCCCTCTCGGCAGGGGACTATGGCTACACCTTC.

The rearrangement joins TRBV5-6 to TRBJ1-6; 7 bases are shared with TRBD1. The CDR3 length is 13 residues. The germline CDR1 and CDR2 sequences are SGHDT and YYEEEE. Trimming took 6 bases from V and 8 from J; bases not matched to a gene: 5. The CDR3 bases are TGTGCCAGCAACGGACAGGAGGATTCACCCCTCCACTTT. This encodes CASNGQEDSPLHF.

This chain joins TRBV27 and TRBJ2-5; 7 bases align to TRBD2. The CDR3 has 16 amino acids. Trimming took 5 bases from V and 1 from J; bases not matched to a gene: 10. In germline, CDR1 is MNHEY, CDR2 SMNVEV (reference sequence). The CDR3 DNA reads TGTGCCAGCAGTCTCCGGGACTACGGGCTCCAAGAGACCCAGTACTTC. This sequence encodes CASSLRDYGLQETQYF.

The chain uses TRBV28 and TRBJ1-1; no definite D call. V was cut by 3 bases and J by 1 base, with 3 bases left in between. CDR1 and CDR2 (germline): MDHEN, SYDVKM. This CDR3 is 12 amino acids long. In DNA form, the CDR3 reads TGTGCCAGCAGTTTCTGGAACACTGAAGCTTTCTTT. As protein: CASSFWNTEAFF.

The rearrangement links TRBV11-2 to TRBJ2-7, with TRBD2 as a possible D gene (7 bases). The CDR3 consists of 15 residues. Trimming stripped 7 bases from V and 2 bases from J, with 18 bases between. From germline, CDR1 is SGHAT and CDR2 FQNNGV. CDR3 region: CASTPGAGAPYEQYF. For the CDR3, the DNA is TGTGCCAGCACCCCGGGGGCGGGGGCCCCCTACGAGCAGTACTTC.

The chain combines TRBV9 with TRBJ2-2; 8 bases are shared with TRBD1. The trim removed 9 bases at V and 0 bases at J, leaving 1 base unmatched. Germline V gene sequence: CDR1 SGDLS, CDR2 YYNGEE. The CDR3 consists of 13 residues. CDR3 in DNA: TGTGCCACACAGGGGGCGAACACCGGGGAGCTGTTTTTT. It specifies CATQGANTGELFF.